Listed below are T cell receptor beta chains from one sample, sequenced in a study of T cell changes during pregnancy in multiple sclerosis. Repertoires were generated with immunoSEQ multiplex PCR, while TCRdb's copy carries only in-frame clones and drops some. The sample lists 81,000 or so clones, about 91% seen once, with roughly 4% in the top ten. This specimen consisted of PBMCs, obtained in the first trimester of pregnancy. These receptors all come from a female donor in good health, serving as a control in a pregnancy study. Some clones in this sample may be carry-over from other donors' samples. Both conserved end residues are part of each CDR3. D genes are given only for firm matches. Expanded clones get a size class; other rows say once, few or many, or leave the size out.

V	J	D	size	length	CDR3	DNA
TRBV4-1	TRBJ2-7	TRBD2	NA	14	CASKRDYGRLEQYF	TGCGCCAGCAAAAGGGACTATGGCAGGCTCGAGCAGTACTTC
TRBV9	TRBJ2-1	TRBD2	NA	13	CASAVIAGNEQFF	TGTGCCAGCGCCGTGATAGCGGGGAATGAGCAGTTCTTC
TRBV29-1	TRBJ2-5	NA	once	16	CSVDNPLGGKQETQYF	TGCAGCGTTGATAACCCCCTCGGGGGAAAACAAGAGACCCAGTACTTC
TRBV9	TRBJ1-3	NA	NA	13	CASTSTAGNTIYF	TGTGCCAGCACCTCCACCGCGGGAAACACCATATATTTT
TRBV28	TRBJ2-1	TRBD1	NA	15	CASSSPGQGGNEQFF	TGTGCCAGCAGTTCTCCAGGACAGGGTGGGAATGAGCAGTTCTTC
TRBV7-2	TRBJ2-2	NA	NA	14	CASSLEPITGELFF	TGTGCCAGCAGCTTAGAACCTATCACCGGGGAGCTGTTTTTT
TRBV28	TRBJ1-3	TRBD1	NA	17	CATGVVGQGSSGNTIYF	TGTGCCACCGGGGTGGTCGGACAGGGTTCCTCTGGAAACACCATATATTTT
TRBV4-1	TRBJ2-1	TRBD2	NA	19	CASSQDRLAGGQSYNEQFF	TGCGCCAGCAGCCAAGATAGACTAGCGGGAGGACAATCCTACAATGAGCAGTTCTTC
TRBV14	TRBJ2-7	NA	NA	13	CASSQDRGYEQYF	TGTGCCAGCAGCCAAGATCGCGGCTACGAGCAGTACTTC
TRBV4-2	TRBJ2-7	TRBD1	NA	18	CASSQDPGLGTGGNEQYF	TGTGCCAGCAGCCAAGATCCGGGGCTGGGGACAGGGGGAAACGAGCAGTACTTC
TRBV20-1	TRBJ1-5	NA	few	11	CSAREGGPQHF	TGCAGTGCTAGAGAAGGGGGGCCCCAGCATTTT
TRBV27	TRBJ2-1	NA	NA	15	CASSLEGVSYNEQFF	TGTGCCAGCAGTTTAGAGGGGGTCTCCTACAATGAGCAGTTCTTC
TRBV4-1	TRBJ2-3	NA	NA	17	CASSQDVLGGTRDTQYF	TGCGCCAGCAGCCAAGATGTATTGGGCGGGACCAGGGATACGCAGTATTTT
TRBV7-8	TRBJ2-7	TRBD2	NA	15	CASSFPIGRASEQYF	TGTGCCAGCAGCTTTCCCATAGGGAGGGCCTCCGAGCAGTACTTC
TRBV4-1	TRBJ1-6	NA	NA	16	CASSQEGRLDNSPLHF	TGCGCCAGCAGCCAAGAGGGCCGGCTCGATAATTCACCCCTCCACTTT
TRBV28	TRBJ1-1	NA	NA	14	CASSRRGGAAEAFF	TGTGCCAGCAGCCGAAGGGGGGGGGCGGCTGAAGCTTTCTTT
TRBV19	TRBJ2-7	NA	NA	14	CATRRVDSDYEQYF	TGTGCCACCAGGAGGGTAGATAGCGACTACGAGCAGTACTTC
TRBV6-4	TRBJ1-3	NA	NA	13	CASSEWARCTIYF	TGTGCCAGCAGTGAATGGGCAAGATGCACCATATATTTT
TRBV14	TRBJ2-7	NA	NA	14	CASSLGQRIYEQYF	TGTGCCAGCAGCCTCGGACAGAGGATCTACGAGCAGTACTTC
TRBV28	TRBJ2-3	TRBD1	NA	15	CASRPGTVLADTQYF	TGTGCCAGCAGACCCGGGACAGTTCTTGCAGATACGCAGTATTTT
TRBV19	TRBJ2-7	NA	NA	13	CASSILDSYEQYF	TGTGCCAGTAGCATCCTGGACAGCTACGAGCAGTACTTC
TRBV6-1	TRBJ1-3	NA	NA	15	CASSEVGVSGNTIYF	TGTGCCAGCAGTGAAGTCGGAGTTTCTGGAAACACCATATATTTT
TRBV28	TRBJ1-5	TRBD1	NA	17	CASSLRTGTGNGQPQHF	TGTGCCAGCAGTTTACGAACAGGGACAGGGAATGGGCAGCCCCAGCATTTT
TRBV28	TRBJ2-1	NA	NA	12	CASSTGDNEQFF	TGTGCCAGCAGTACCGGGGACAATGAGCAGTTCTTC
TRBV21-1	TRBJ1-2	NA	NA	15	CASSKANKGDYGYTF	TGTGCCAGCAGCAAAGCGAACAAAGGGGACTATGGCTACACCTTC
TRBV30	TRBJ2-5	TRBD1	once	15	CAWRERTGERETQYF	TGTGCCTGGAGGGAGCGGACAGGGGAGCGAGAGACCCAGTACTTC
TRBV27	TRBJ1-4	NA	NA	16	CASSVFRRGYDEKLFF	TGTGCCAGCAGTGTCTTCAGGCGGGGGTATGATGAAAAACTGTTTTTT
TRBV5-6	TRBJ1-6	TRBD1	NA	14	CASSSYDRDSPLHF	TGTGCCAGCAGCTCCTATGACAGGGATTCACCCCTCCACTTT
TRBV18	TRBJ2-3	TRBD2	NA	18	CASSRGIVPGLAQDTQYF	TGTGCCAGCTCACGCGGGATTGTCCCGGGACTAGCGCAGGATACGCAGTATTTT